This TCR beta chain was recorded in a study of T cells after yellow fever vaccination. Findings of the study overall: After the booster, 96% of CD4 and about nine tenths of CD8 primary-response clones were re-detected.

This clonotype was counted at least ten times. The antigen remains unidentified. MiXCR, run by TCRdb on the 5' RACE reads, gives a single entry per CDR3 protein. Of about 220,000 distinct CDR3 sequences listed, 3.2% are singletons. Germline V gene lookup returns CDR1 LGHNA and CDR2 YSLEER. The CDR3 sequence is 17 residues long. Trimming left V 0 bases short and J 0 bases short, with 11 bases between. The material was CD4+ T cells sorted from PBMCs, obtained 10 days after the yellow fever booster vaccination. This clonotype was sampled from a man between 18 and 29 years old who received the YFV17D yellow fever vaccine. The J gene is TRBJ2-2, the V gene TRBV4-3; D unclear. Written as DNA, the CDR3 is TGCGCCAGCAGCCAAGATGCGGCTACTGCGAACACCGGGGAGCTGTTTTTT. Protein sequence: CASSQDAATANTGELFF.